These 4 T cell receptor beta chains were all obtained from the same sample, sequenced in a study of CD8 T cells in Susac syndrome. Reverse transcription of roughly 0.45 to 1 ug RNA was carried out with random hexamers. One entry per CDR3 protein, called by TCRdb with MiXCR from the immunoSEQ multiplex PCR reads. The data show 150,000 to 200,000 distinct CDR3 sequences, less than 95% seen once. Sequenced input: CD4+ T cells from PBMCs. These receptors were taken from a human donor with multiple sclerosis.

The rearrangement uses TRBV7-9 and TRBJ2-5; the D gene could be TRBD1 or TRBD2 (5 bases each). Germline V CDR1 and CDR2: SEHNR, FQNEAQ (reference sequence). The CDR3 totals 13 residues. V gave up 0 bases and J gave up 5 bases, with 7 bases separating them. In DNA, the CDR3 is TGTGCCAGCAGCTTAGCAGGGACCGAGACCCAGTACTTC. Its translation is CASSLAGTETQYF.

The V call is TRBV9, the J call TRBJ1-2, with D tentatively TRBD1 (5 bases). Trimming shortened V by 4 bases and J by 2 bases, and 21 bases separated the two germline ends. The CDR3 runs 17 residues. The germline V gene has CDR1 SGDLS and CDR2 YYNGEE. In DNA form, the CDR3 reads TGTGCCAGCAGCTTGAGTGGGACCCTAGCTAAGAACTATGGCTACACCTTC. Translating it yields CASSLSGTLAKNYGYTF. The entire variable domain, with the rest obtained from reference TRBV9 and TRBJ1-2, is as follows: DSGVTQTPKHLITATGQRVTLRCSPRSGDLSVYWYQQSLDQGLQFLIQYYNGEERAKGNILERFSAQQFPDLHSELNLSSLELGDSALYFCASSLSGTLAKNYGYTFGSGTRLTVV.

The gene calls are TRBV18 and TRBJ2-2, with 8 bases that match TRBD1. This CDR3 has 16 residues. J gave up 1 base and V 3 bases, and 4 bases lay outside the gene matches. Germline lookup yields CDR1 KGHSH and CDR2 LQKENI. As DNA, the CDR3 is TGTGCCAGCTCACCTTACGACAGGGGGAACACCGGGGAGCTGTTTTTT. This gives the protein CASSPYDRGNTGELFF.

V and J are TRBV28 and TRBJ2-5; 12 nucleotides align to TRBD2. With 5 bases clipped from V and 6 bases from J, the junction kept 10 bases outside the gene matches. Germline CDR1 and CDR2: MDHEN and SYDVKM. This CDR3 has 16 residues. Here the CDR3 reads CASSVSGTSGWKTQYF. The CDR3 bases are TGTGCCAGCAGTGTTTCCGGGACTAGCGGGTGGAAGACCCAGTACTTC.